This T cell receptor (beta chain) was captured by sequencing in a study of CD8 T cells in Susac syndrome. As for the study in general: Among sequenced Susac syndrome patients, about six had active disease and roughly eight were in remission. Treatment at blood withdrawal was none, corticosteroids, or intravenous immunoglobulin alone in Susac syndrome patients. Findings and caveats of the study: In Susac patients, clonal expansion was not detected in CD4+ cells.

RNA amounts of 0.5 to 1 ug underwent reverse transcription with random hexamers. Amplification of TCR beta CDR3 spanned 54 Vbeta and 13 Jbeta via immunoSEQ multiplex PCR. TCRdb fed the immunoSEQ multiplex PCR reads into MiXCR, producing one record per CDR3 protein. The sample records 55,000 to 80,000 distinct CDR3 sequences, around 93% being singletons. V lost 2 bases, J lost 6 bases, and 10 bases lay in between. Germline assignment: CDR1 LGHDT and CDR2 YNNKEL (reference sequence). This CDR3 spans 13 amino acids. Comment on this clonotype: Its target is not known.

The sequence came from a human donor with Susac syndrome. The V call is TRBV3-1, the J call TRBJ1-1; the D is unclear. The source material was CD4+ T cells from PBMCs. CDR3 amino acids: CASSQLREAEAFF. For the CDR3, the DNA is TGTGCCAGCAGCCAACTCCGGGAGGCTGAAGCTTTCTTT. The full variable domain, with the rest looked up from reference TRBV3-1 and TRBJ1-1, is DTAVSQTPKYLVTQMGNDKSIKCEQNLGHDTMYWYKQDSKKFLKIMFSYNNKELIINETVPNRFSPKSPDKAHLNLHINSLELGDSAVYFCASSQLREAEAFFGQGTRLTVV.